This note documents a single T cell receptor (beta chain) sequence. These data originate in a study of patients and donors after allogeneic stem cell transplantation. TCRdb re-derived calls from the RT-PCR reads in MiXCR, one entry per CDR3 protein. The sample has about 210,000 distinct CDR3 sequences, roughly 38% seen once. Germline CDR1 is SQVTM and CDR2 is ANQGSEA. The CDR3 sequence is 11 residues long. V was cut by 2 bases and J by 5 bases, with 4 bases left in between. Sequencing was done on a sample of blood, either unsorted or a sorted T cell fraction (not recorded which). The TCR sequence derives from a human donor who was either an allogeneic HSCT recipient or a stem cell or donor lymphocyte infusion donor (not recorded which). It is not recorded whose cells these are; they may come from a transplant donor. This sequence joins TRBV29-1 and TRBJ2-1, with unresolved D. In DNA, the CDR3 is TGCAGCGTTGAAAGAGACAATGAGCAGTTCTTC. It yields the protein CSVERDNEQFF.